Listed here are 17 T cell receptor beta chains from one sample, sequenced in a study of blood T cell repertoires in COVID-19 (dated by TCRdb to 2020 to 2022). The receptor library was made with the immunoSEQ multiplex PCR assay. Drawn from immuneACCESS, this table holds only the in-frame rearrangements with V and J called that TCRdb kept. Clones are partly lost; checked studies trace under half to an unresolved V gene and leave the rest unexplained. The sample includes roughly 250,000 clones, with 80% to 90% observed a single time. The top ten clonotypes cover 4% to 4.5% of the sample. Material for sequencing was PBMCs or T cells enriched from blood (not recorded which). Every receptor here comes from a woman under 40 who had recovered from COVID-19.

CDR3 in DNA: TGTGCCAGCAGCTTCCAGGGGATCTCGGACGAGCAGTACTTC. Protein: CASSFQGISDEQYF. The chain carries TRBV11-2 and TRBJ2-7, with a tentative D call TRBD1 (6 bases). In germline, CDR1 is SGHAT, CDR2 FQNNGV. The CDR3 consists of 14 residues. V lost 3 bases, J lost 5 bases, and 14 bases lay in between.

This rearrangement joins TRBV6-4 to TRBJ1-2, with D possibly being TRBD1 (5 bases). V lost 4 bases and J 8 bases, leaving 8 bases between the germline ends. Looked up from germline, CDR1 is MRHNA and CDR2 is SNTAGT. The CDR3 runs 11 residues. The CDR3 spells CASSGGVGYTF. CDR3 bases: TGTGCCAGCAGTGGGGGGGTCGGCTACACCTTC.

The chain joins TRBV23-1 to TRBJ1-1; unclear D gene. TRBV23-1 is reported as an ORF; its role is uncertain. This CDR3 has 17 amino acids. The V end lost 2 bases, the J end lost 1 base, and 17 bases lay between the germline ends. For the CDR3, the DNA is TGCGCCAGCAGTCAAGGAGTAGTAAGGAGGGCGAACACTGAAGCTTTCTTT. Translating gives CASSQGVVRRANTEAFF.

The V and J genes are TRBV19 and TRBJ1-5, with D perhaps matching TRBD1 (6 bases). Trimming pared 10 bases from V and 3 bases from J, leaving 13 bases between. Germline V CDR1 and CDR2: LNHDA, SQIVND (reference sequence). The CDR3 spans 13 residues. Written as DNA, the CDR3 is TGTGCCAACAGGGAAGAGAACAATCAGCCCCAGCATTTT. The encoded protein is CANREENNQPQHF.

The chain couples TRBV4-1 to TRBJ2-7; D gene ambiguous. Looked up from germline, CDR1 is MGHRA and CDR2 is YSYEKL. The V end lost 0 bases, the J end lost 3 bases, and 12 bases lay between the germline ends. The CDR3 runs to 15 residues. Here the CDR3 DNA reads TGCGCCAGCAGCCAAGAGAGGAGAACCAACTACGAGCAGTACTTC. Its translation: CASSQERRTNYEQYF.

The chain employs TRBV5-4 and TRBJ2-5, with TRBD1 identical over 8 bases. Germline loops: CDR1 SGHNT, CDR2 YYREEE (reference sequence). V gave up 6 bases and J gave up 4 bases; unmatched junction bases: 8. The CDR3 has 14 residues. This CDR3 reads CASTSGGPGETQYF. CDR3 DNA: TGTGCCAGCACCTCAGGGGGCCCGGGAGAGACCCAGTACTTC.

The gene calls are TRBV7-9 and TRBJ1-1, with D possibly being TRBD1 (5 bases). V was clipped by 4 bases and J by 2 bases, with 17 bases between them. The CDR3 extends over 16 amino acids. From germline, CDR1 is SEHNR and CDR2 FQNEAQ (reference sequence). CDR3 coding DNA: TGTGCCAGCAGCTCCGGGACTAAGGGCTTAAACACTGAAGCTTTCTTT. This sequence encodes CASSSGTKGLNTEAFF.

This chain uses TRBV24-1 with TRBJ1-1, with TRBD1 as a possible D gene (5 bases). The CDR3 runs to 11 residues. The germline CDR1 and CDR2 sequences are KGHDR and SFDVKD. V lost 5 bases, J lost 11 bases, and 11 bases lay in between. For the CDR3, the DNA is TGTGCCACCAGTGGGGGCCTAGGGGCTTTCTTT. Translation: CATSGGLGAFF.

This clone was counted at least ten times. V and J are TRBV6-5 and TRBJ2-7; 7 bases line up with TRBD2. This CDR3 has 15 residues. The J segment lost 0 bases and the V segment lost 0 bases, leaving 2 bases of the junction unmatched. The germline V gene has CDR1 MNHEY and CDR2 SVGAGI. CDR3: CASSYSRGSSYEQYF. CDR3 nucleotide sequence: TGTGCCAGCAGTTACTCGCGCGGGAGCTCCTACGAGCAGTACTTC.

V and J are TRBV2 and TRBJ1-2; D is perhaps TRBD1 (6 bases). V was trimmed by 5 bases and J by 7 bases, leaving 11 bases between them. The germline V gene encodes CDR1 SNHLY and CDR2 FYNNEI. The CDR3 contains 12 residues. The CDR3, as DNA: TGTGCCAGCAGTTTACCCAGGGGTGGCTACACCTTC. Protein sequence: CASSLPRGGYTF.

V is TRBV5-6 and J is TRBJ2-7; no clear D gene. Trimming pared 5 bases from V and 0 bases from J, leaving 15 bases between. Per germline, CDR1 SGHDT and CDR2 YYEEEE. The CDR3 is 15 residues long. The CDR3 nucleotides read TGTGCCAGCAGAAGAGGAATTCTCGGCTCCTACGAGCAGTACTTC. Protein sequence: CASRRGILGSYEQYF.

The J gene is TRBJ1-1, the V gene TRBV15; no clear D. Germline-derived CDR1 and CDR2 are LNHNV and YYDKDF (reference sequence). The V gene lost 5 bases and the J gene lost 4 bases, with 17 bases spanning the gap. The CDR3 runs 15 residues. CDR3 coding DNA: TGTGCCACCAGCTTCTCGGTGAGGCAAGGCACTGAAGCTTTCTTT. Translation: CATSFSVRQGTEAFF. The full variable domain, rest sourced from reference TRBV15 and TRBJ1-1, is DAMVIQNPRYQVTQFGKPVTLSCSQTLNHNVMYWYQQKSSQAPKLLFHYYDKDFNNEADTPDNFQSRRPNTSFCFLDIRSPGLGDTAMYLCATSFSVRQGTEAFFGQGTRLTVV.

The chain combines TRBV5-6 with TRBJ2-3, with 11 nucleotides matching TRBD2. The CDR3 runs to 16 residues. With V trimmed by 1 base and J by 4 bases, 5 bases remained unmatched. Germline V lookup: CDR1 SGHDT, CDR2 YYEEEE. Here the CDR3 reads CASSLLSSGRADTQYF. CDR3 DNA sequence: TGTGCCAGCAGCTTGCTCAGTAGCGGGAGGGCAGATACGCAGTATTTT.

The genes are TRBV23-1 and TRBJ2-7, with no clear D. TRBV23-1 is an ORF, and what it does is uncertain. The CDR3 is 13 amino acids. The V and J ends lost 4 bases and 0 bases respectively, with 7 bases between them. CDR3 sequence reads: CASSPGSSYEQYF. For the CDR3, the DNA is TGCGCCAGCAGTCCAGGAAGCTCCTACGAGCAGTACTTC.

The chain has TRBV3-1 (or the pseudogene TRBV3-2) and TRBJ2-7, with 10 bases aligning to TRBD1. From germline, CDR1 is LGHDT and CDR2 YNNKEL (reference sequence). The length of the CDR3 is 15 residues. The trim removed 5 bases at V and 2 bases at J, leaving 6 bases unmatched. The CDR3 is CASSTTGTGAYEQYF. CDR3 bases: TGTGCCAGCAGCACTACCGGGACAGGGGCCTACGAGCAGTACTTC.

The V gene is TRBV9, the J gene TRBJ1-2; D is unresolved. V was cut by 5 bases and J by 0 bases, with 11 bases left in between. This CDR3 has 14 amino acids. CDR1 is SGDLS, CDR2 YYNGEE, per germline. Here the CDR3 reads CASRKSIANYGYTF. CDR3 DNA sequence: TGTGCCAGCAGAAAGTCAATAGCTAACTATGGCTACACCTTC.

The chain joins TRBV19 to TRBJ2-1; D call uncertain. The CDR3 has 14 residues. Deletions cut 0 bases from V and 12 bases from J, with 15 bases between. CDR1 LNHDA and CDR2 SQIVND come from the germline V gene (reference sequence). Here the CDR3 DNA reads TGTGCCAGTAGTATAGACAACAGTACCCCAAGGCAGTTCTTC. It is translated as CASSIDNSTPRQFF.